This T cell receptor (beta chain) was found in a study of blood T cell repertoires in COVID-19. Only a few counts were recorded for this clone. The assay was immunoSEQ multiplex PCR, and TCRdb's table has in-frame clones only and misses some. The sample contains approximately 64,000 clones, roughly 77% of which appear only once. This CDR3 contains 13 residues. V lost 0 bases and J 7 bases, leaving 8 bases between the germline ends. Germline assignment: CDR1 SGHDT and CDR2 YYEEEE. The receptor was derived from a woman between 70 and 85 years old with acute or convalescent COVID-19. Sequences were obtained from peripheral blood. The rearrangement joins TRBV5-6 to TRBJ1-3; tentatively, D is TRBD1 (5 bases). CDR3 amino acids: CASSLGQLNTIYF. CDR3 in DNA: TGTGCCAGCAGCTTGGGACAGTTGAACACCATATATTTT.